The 25 T cell receptor beta chains listed next were all sequenced from one sample in a study of cytomegalovirus exposure and HLA in healthy donors. In the PCR, 60 Vbeta and 13 Jbeta primers were used. Clones were sequenced by immunoSEQ multiplex PCR, and TCRdb holds only the in-frame ones, with some missing. The data show tens of thousands of clones, roughly 76% seen once. The material sequenced was PBMCs. These receptor sequences come from a male donor in good health and CMV-seropositive.

This CDR3 is CASSPRQGARNEQFF. The CDR3 DNA reads TGTGCCAGCAGTCCCCGACAGGGGGCTCGGAATGAGCAGTTCTTC. This sequence joins TRBV2 and TRBJ2-1; 10 nucleotides match TRBD1. CDR3 length: 15 amino acids. V dropped 5 bases and J dropped 7; count of bases not matched to a gene: 8. Germline V lookup: CDR1 SNHLY, CDR2 FYNNEI.

The rearrangement uses TRBV5-6 and TRBJ1-2; a possible D gene is TRBD1 (5 bases). The V and J ends lost 4 bases and 7 bases respectively, with 14 bases between them. Germline V gene data show CDR1 as SGHDT and CDR2 as YYEEEE. The CDR3 loop spans 13 amino acids. CDR3 DNA sequence: TGTGCCAGCAGCGCGCAGGGTGTAGGTGGCTACACCTTC. Protein product: CASSAQGVGGYTF.

V and J are TRBV9 and TRBJ2-7; 7 bases match TRBD1. The CDR3 runs 16 residues. The germline gives CDR1 SGDLS, CDR2 YYNGEE. V was clipped by 4 bases and J by 5 bases; unmatched bases: 15. The CDR3, as DNA: TGTGCCAGCAGCCCGCAGGCCGGGACAGACCCACACGAGCAGTACTTC. Translation gives CASSPQAGTDPHEQYF.

The chain combines TRBV28 with TRBJ2-7; 7 nucleotides line up with TRBD1. The length of the CDR3 is 14 residues. The germline CDR1 and CDR2 sequences are MDHEN and SYDVKM. Losses at the gene ends were 5 bases for V and 8 bases for J; bases not matched to a gene: 12. This CDR3 reads CASSPGTVPGQQYF. Here the CDR3 DNA reads TGTGCCAGCAGTCCAGGGACAGTCCCCGGCCAGCAGTACTTC.

This clone was recorded a few times. This chain links TRBV11-2 with TRBJ1-2; possibly TRBD1 for D (5 bases). The CDR3 is 13 amino acids. V lost 3 bases to trimming and J lost 3 bases, with 8 bases between them. The germline CDR1 and CDR2 sequences are SGHAT and FQNNGV. The CDR3 region is CASSFSGDYGYTF. CDR3 DNA sequence: TGTGCCAGCAGCTTCTCGGGGGACTATGGCTACACCTTC.

The chain is built from TRBV18 and TRBJ2-1; 8 bases fit TRBD1. The trim removed 0 bases at V and 9 bases at J, leaving 7 bases unmatched. In germline, CDR1 is KGHSH, CDR2 LQKENI. The CDR3 extends over 15 amino acids. CDR3 loop: CASSPPGQGKGEQFF. CDR3 bases: TGTGCCAGCTCACCACCCGGACAGGGAAAGGGTGAGCAGTTCTTC.

CDR3 nucleotides: TGTGCCAGCAGCTTAAGGTCCGGGATGAGGAATGAGCAGTTCTTC. Residues: CASSLRSGMRNEQFF. V gene TRBV7-3 combines with J gene TRBJ2-1; D might be TRBD2 (5 bases). Looked up from germline, CDR1 is SGHTA and CDR2 is FQGTGA. Between the trimmed V and J ends, which lost 1 base and 7 bases, there was a span of 14 bases. This CDR3 region has 15 residues.

The chain carries TRBV15 and TRBJ2-2, with 10 bases aligning to TRBD1. The CDR3 is made up of 20 amino acids. The V and J ends lost 3 bases and 4 bases, in that order; junction bases with no gene match: 17. The germline V gene has CDR1 LNHNV and CDR2 YYDKDF (reference sequence). CDR3 DNA: TGTGCCACCAGCAGCCCCCGGGGTTTGACAGGGGGCTCGTCCACCGGGGAGCTGTTTTTT. This gives the protein CATSSPRGLTGGSSTGELFF.

The sample holds one count of this clone. The chain couples TRBV7-8 to TRBJ1-5; no clear D. CDR3 length equals 15 residues. In germline, CDR1 is SGHVS, CDR2 FQNEAQ. The V and J ends lost 0 bases and 4 bases respectively, with 10 bases between them. CDR3 amino acids: CASSLASTANQPQHF. The CDR3 DNA reads TGTGCCAGCAGCTTAGCCAGTACAGCAAATCAGCCCCAGCATTTT.

The chain has TRBV21-1 and TRBJ2-2; the table calls TRBD1, which could not be checked here. TRBV21-1 is a pseudogene locus. The CDR3 is 16 residues long. This chain's CDR3 is CASSVRDRGLTGELFF. CDR3 DNA sequence: TGTGCCAGCAGCGTCCGGGACAGGGGTCTCACCGGGGAGCTGTTTTTT.

This clone showed up just a few times. The chain couples TRBV20-1 to TRBJ2-5, with D uncertain. Germline CDR1 reads DFQATT; CDR2 reads SNEGSKA (reference sequence). Trimming stripped 6 bases from V and 5 bases from J, with 7 bases between. This CDR3 comprises 10 residues. The CDR3 bases are TGCAGTGCACTTTCGGAGACCCAGTACTTC. Its translation is CSALSETQYF.

This clone was picked up a small number of times. The V call is TRBV12-5, the J call TRBJ1-5, with D possibly matching TRBD1 (5 bases). Looked up from germline, CDR1 is LGHNT and CDR2 is FRNRAP. V was trimmed by 9 bases and J by 2 bases, leaving 8 bases between them. The CDR3 loop spans 12 amino acids. The CDR3 sequence: CASREGNQPQHF. The CDR3 coding sequence is TGTGCTAGCAGGGAGGGCAATCAGCCCCAGCATTTT.

This clone was counted only a few times. CDR3: CSAAGGYGYTF. CDR3 in DNA: TGCAGTGCTGCAGGGGGGTATGGCTACACCTTC. The gene calls are TRBV20-1 and TRBJ1-2; 7 bases fit TRBD1. This CDR3 comprises 11 residues. The germline V gene encodes CDR1 DFQATT and CDR2 SNEGSKA (reference sequence). Trimming at V came to 5 bases and at J to 5 bases, leaving 2 bases not matched to a gene.

The CDR3 region is CASRTGGTDTQYF. DNA for the CDR3: TGCGCCAGCCGGACAGGGGGCACAGATACGCAGTATTTT. V is TRBV5-1 and J is TRBJ2-3; 9 nucleotides agree with TRBD1. The germline V gene has CDR1 SGHRS and CDR2 YFSETQ. The CDR3 consists of 13 residues. Unmatched junction bases numbered 1, after V lost 7 bases and J lost 1 base.

Turning to this clone: At one boundary the junction diverges from the germline segment, which might be a read error. Other DNA sequences of this sample code for an identical CDR3. The chain links TRBV28 to TRBJ2-7; D call uncertain. Germline values: CDR1 MDHEN, CDR2 SYDVKM. The CDR3 has 12 amino acids. CDR3 in DNA: TGTGCCAGCAGTCATGGAAGAGGCGAGCAATACTTC. Protein sequence: CASSHGRGEQYF.

The gene calls are TRBV21-1 and TRBJ2-7; the D segment call TRBD2 is taken from the table without a DNA check. TRBV21-1 counts as a pseudogene. The length of the CDR3 is 17 residues. The DNA for the CDR3 is TGTGCCAGCAGCAAAGATGGTGAGGGACTAGCGTCCTACGAGCAGTACTTC. It encodes CASSKDGEGLASYEQYF.

The J gene is TRBJ1-2, the V gene TRBV9; unclear D gene. Germline CDR1 SGDLS, CDR2 YYNGEE. Trimming left V 3 bases short and J 5 bases short, with 8 bases between. This CDR3 contains 12 residues. The CDR3 region is CASSGNSYGYTF. In DNA form, the CDR3 reads TGTGCCAGCAGCGGTAACAGTTATGGCTACACCTTC.

The rearrangement links TRBV12-5 to TRBJ1-1; D gene unclear. The ends were cut back, 5 bases at V and 1 base at J, with 8 bases in the middle. The germline gives CDR1 LGHNT, CDR2 FRNRAP. The length of the CDR3 is 13 residues. For the CDR3, the DNA is TGTGCTAGTGGTCTTGACACGAACACTGAAGCTTTCTTT. Translating it yields CASGLDTNTEAFF.

This sequence joins TRBV5-1 and TRBJ1-4; D is possibly TRBD1 (6 bases). CDR1 and CDR2 (germline): SGHRS, YFSETQ. V was shortened by 0 bases and J by 7 bases, with 13 bases between the two germline ends. This CDR3 has 15 residues. The CDR3 reads CASSLEGGLGEKLFF. The CDR3 DNA is TGCGCCAGCAGCTTGGAGGGGGGGCTCGGTGAAAAACTGTTTTTT.

The chain has TRBV5-4 and TRBJ2-7; 8 nucleotides match TRBD1. Unmatched junction bases numbered 6, after V lost 0 bases and J lost 1 base. Germline V gives CDR1 SGHNT, CDR2 YYREEE (reference sequence). The CDR3 totals 16 residues. In DNA, the CDR3 is TGTGCCAGCAGCTTGGACACAGGGGGTTATTCCTACGAGCAGTACTTC. As protein: CASSLDTGGYSYEQYF.

Comments on this clone: The junction departs from the called germline gene at one end, perhaps through a read error. This chain uses TRBV7-9 with TRBJ2-7, with D maybe TRBD2 (5 bases). The germline V gene has CDR1 SEHNR and CDR2 FQNEAQ (reference sequence). The CDR3 covers 14 residues. This CDR3 is CSSSPSRNSYEQYF. DNA of the CDR3: TGTTCCAGCAGTCCTAGCAGGAATTCGTACGAGCAGTACTTC.

The genes are TRBV19 and TRBJ2-1, with 10 bases lining up with TRBD1. J gave up 7 bases and V 6 bases, and 3 bases lay outside the gene matches. This CDR3 contains 13 residues. Germline values: CDR1 LNHDA, CDR2 SQIVND (reference sequence). The CDR3 coding sequence is TGTGCCAGTAGAGACAGGGGGCTTAATGAGCAGTTCTTC. Translation gives CASRDRGLNEQFF.

The CDR3 DNA reads TGTGCCAGCTCACATGCGGGGCTCTCCTACGAGCAGTACTTC. This translates into CASSHAGLSYEQYF. This chain connects TRBV18 to TRBJ2-5, with D perhaps TRBD2 (6 bases). TRBJ2-7 matches the DNA end more closely, so the J call is doubtful. The germline V gene encodes CDR1 KGHSH and CDR2 LQKENI. This CDR3 is 14 amino acids long.

The rearrangement joins TRBV14 to TRBJ2-5, with D unclear. Germline CDR1 reads SGHDN; CDR2 reads FVKESK. The length of the CDR3 is 14 residues. Trimming removed 4 bases from V and 4 bases from J, with 13 bases in between. CDR3 sequence (DNA): TGTGCCAGCAGCCCGAGGAGCGTTCGAGAGACCCAGTACTTC. It encodes CASSPRSVRETQYF.

The chain carries TRBV28 and TRBJ2-7; 7 nucleotides match TRBD1. In germline, CDR1 is MDHEN, CDR2 SYDVKM. The CDR3 sequence is 15 residues long. Losses at the gene ends were 8 bases for V and 1 base for J; bases not matched to a gene: 11. The CDR3 reads CASAATGTDSYEQYF. The DNA for the CDR3 is TGTGCCAGCGCCGCAACCGGGACAGATTCCTACGAGCAGTACTTC.